Listed below are T cell receptor beta chains from one sample, sequenced in a study of control samples from healthy donors and cancer patients. Clones were sequenced by immunoSEQ multiplex PCR, and TCRdb holds only the in-frame ones, with some missing. The sample consists of about 70,000 clones, 70% to 90% of them appearing once. The specimen sequenced was PBMCs. Receptors originate from a woman aged 45-59 years with head and neck cancer. Each CDR3 is given with its conserved first and last residue. Fields, in order: clone size, CDR3 length, V gene, D gene, J gene, CDR3 protein, CDR3 DNA. The D gene is left open where the match is weak. Clone size is not always given. Where it is, it says once, few, many or a class for expanded clones.

clone size: -; CDR3 length: 12; V gene: TRBV2; D gene: -; J gene: TRBJ2-7; CDR3 protein: CASRQVAYEQYF; CDR3 DNA: TGTGCCAGCAGGCAGGTCGCGTACGAGCAGTACTTC
clone size: -; CDR3 length: 16; V gene: TRBV28; D gene: TRBD2; J gene: TRBJ2-5; CDR3 protein: CASSVTSGGARETQYF; CDR3 DNA: TGTGCCAGCAGTGTAACTAGCGGGGGGGCTCGTGAGACCCAGTACTTC
clone size: once; CDR3 length: 14; V gene: TRBV9; D gene: -; J gene: TRBJ2-7; CDR3 protein: CASSRVGSSYEQYF; CDR3 DNA: TGTGCCAGCTCCAGGGTAGGGAGCTCCTACGAGCAGTACTTC
clone size: -; CDR3 length: 15; V gene: TRBV9; D gene: TRBD2; J gene: TRBJ2-5; CDR3 protein: CASSSGTSGWETQYF; CDR3 DNA: TGTGCCAGCAGCTCAGGGACTAGCGGGTGGGAGACCCAGTACTTC
clone size: -; CDR3 length: 14; V gene: TRBV5-1; D gene: -; J gene: TRBJ2-5; CDR3 protein: CASSRRTGEETQYF; CDR3 DNA: TGCGCCAGCAGCCGCCGGACTGGAGAAGAGACCCAGTACTTC
clone size: -; CDR3 length: 17; V gene: TRBV10-2; D gene: -; J gene: TRBJ1-1; CDR3 protein: CASSEPHKDAANTEAFF; CDR3 DNA: TGCGCCAGCAGTGAGCCCCATAAGGACGCAGCGAACACTGAAGCTTTCTTT
clone size: -; CDR3 length: 11; V gene: TRBV28; D gene: -; J gene: TRBJ1-1; CDR3 protein: CASSRREPAFF; CDR3 DNA: TGTGCCAGCAGTAGAAGGGAGCCAGCTTTCTTT
clone size: -; CDR3 length: 15; V gene: TRBV28; D gene: TRBD1; J gene: TRBJ2-7; CDR3 protein: CASSKSGTGSYEQYF; CDR3 DNA: TGTGCCAGCAGCAAATCCGGGACAGGGTCCTACGAGCAGTACTTC
clone size: few; CDR3 length: 14; V gene: TRBV24-1; D gene: -; J gene: TRBJ2-2; CDR3 protein: CATSDLARGGELFF; CDR3 DNA: TGTGCCACCAGTGACTTAGCTCGGGGCGGGGAGCTGTTTTTT
clone size: -; CDR3 length: 14; V gene: TRBV5-1; D gene: -; J gene: TRBJ2-1; CDR3 protein: CASSLGNRWNEQFF; CDR3 DNA: TGCGCCAGCAGCTTGGGTAACAGGTGGAATGAGCAGTTCTTC
clone size: -; CDR3 length: 15; V gene: TRBV19; D gene: TRBD1; J gene: TRBJ1-5; CDR3 protein: CASSPSHTGDQPQHF; CDR3 DNA: TGTGCCAGTAGCCCCAGCCATACAGGGGATCAGCCCCAGCATTTT
clone size: -; CDR3 length: 14; V gene: TRBV10-1; D gene: -; J gene: TRBJ2-1; CDR3 protein: CASSELLGYNEQFF; CDR3 DNA: TGCGCCAGCAGTGAGTTACTAGGCTATAATGAGCAGTTCTTC
clone size: -; CDR3 length: 14; V gene: TRBV18; D gene: -; J gene: TRBJ2-3; CDR3 protein: CASSPLSREDTQYF; CDR3 DNA: TGTGCCAGCTCACCACTCTCCCGAGAAGATACGCAGTATTTT
clone size: -; CDR3 length: 19; V gene: TRBV9; D gene: -; J gene: TRBJ2-3; CDR3 protein: CASNLSGTAIGSSTDTQYF; CDR3 DNA: TGTGCCAGCAACTTATCCGGGACGGCAATAGGATCTAGCACAGATACGCAGTATTTT
clone size: -; CDR3 length: 14; V gene: TRBV5-1; D gene: -; J gene: TRBJ1-1; CDR3 protein: CASSLDLGRTPAFF; CDR3 DNA: TGCGCCAGCAGCTTGGATTTGGGACGCACACCAGCTTTCTTT
clone size: -; CDR3 length: 15; V gene: TRBV28; D gene: TRBD1; J gene: TRBJ2-7; CDR3 protein: CASSPTGTGDYEQYF; CDR3 DNA: TGTGCCAGCAGCCCCACCGGGACAGGGGACTACGAGCAGTACTTC
clone size: -; CDR3 length: 14; V gene: TRBV5-1; D gene: -; J gene: TRBJ2-3; CDR3 protein: CASSWAVAADTQYF; CDR3 DNA: TGCGCCAGCAGCTGGGCGGTAGCAGCGGATACGCAGTATTTT
clone size: -; CDR3 length: 15; V gene: TRBV6-1; D gene: TRBD2; J gene: TRBJ2-1; CDR3 protein: CASSEGRGGWNEQFF; CDR3 DNA: TGTGCCAGCAGTGAGGGTCGGGGGGGGTGGAATGAGCAGTTCTTC
clone size: -; CDR3 length: 17; V gene: TRBV4-3; D gene: -; J gene: TRBJ2-2; CDR3 protein: CASSPRGGGSYTGELFF; CDR3 DNA: TGCGCCAGCAGCCCGCGGGGCGGGGGCTCTTACACCGGGGAGCTGTTTTTT
clone size: -; CDR3 length: 13; V gene: TRBV3-1/TRBV3-2; D gene: -; J gene: TRBJ1-6; CDR3 protein: CASSQQGRSPLHF; CDR3 DNA: TGTGCCAGCAGCCAACAGGGTCGGTCACCCCTCCACTTT
clone size: once; CDR3 length: 15; V gene: TRBV10-3; D gene: -; J gene: TRBJ1-1; CDR3 protein: CAISESAGRNTEAFF; CDR3 DNA: TGTGCCATCAGTGAGAGTGCGGGACGTAACACTGAAGCTTTCTTT
clone size: -; CDR3 length: 17; V gene: TRBV3-1/TRBV3-2; D gene: -; J gene: TRBJ1-4; CDR3 protein: CASSPPGVRGRNEKLFF; CDR3 DNA: TGTGCCAGCAGCCCCCCTGGGGTGCGGGGGCGAAATGAAAAACTGTTTTTT
clone size: once; CDR3 length: 11; V gene: TRBV6-5; D gene: -; J gene: TRBJ1-1; CDR3 protein: CASMENTEAFF; CDR3 DNA: TGTGCCAGCATGGAGAACACTGAAGCTTTCTTT
clone size: once; CDR3 length: 12; V gene: TRBV24-1; D gene: -; J gene: TRBJ2-5; CDR3 protein: CATSVTQETQYF; CDR3 DNA: TGTGCCACCAGCGTCACCCAAGAGACCCAGTACTTC
clone size: -; CDR3 length: 16; V gene: TRBV18; D gene: -; J gene: TRBJ2-1; CDR3 protein: CASSPQQRGYYNEQFF; CDR3 DNA: TGTGCCAGCTCACCACAGCAACGGGGATACTACAATGAGCAGTTCTTC
clone size: -; CDR3 length: 13; V gene: TRBV27; D gene: -; J gene: TRBJ1-4; CDR3 protein: CASSQGGGLGLFF; CDR3 DNA: TGTGCCAGCAGTCAAGGGGGAGGGTTAGGACTGTTTTTT
clone size: -; CDR3 length: 15; V gene: TRBV6-4; D gene: -; J gene: TRBJ1-4; CDR3 protein: CASRRTLSPNEKLFF; CDR3 DNA: TGTGCCAGCAGGAGGACCCTGAGTCCGAATGAAAAACTGTTTTTT
clone size: -; CDR3 length: 14; V gene: TRBV7-2; D gene: -; J gene: TRBJ2-1; CDR3 protein: CASSISWADNEQFF; CDR3 DNA: TGTGCCAGCAGCATCTCGTGGGCAGACAATGAGCAGTTCTTC
clone size: -; CDR3 length: 15; V gene: TRBV19; D gene: -; J gene: TRBJ1-4; CDR3 protein: CASSSDRTTNEKLFF; CDR3 DNA: TGTGCCAGTAGTTCTGACAGGACAACTAATGAAAAACTGTTTTTT
clone size: once; CDR3 length: 13; V gene: TRBV5-5; D gene: TRBD1; J gene: TRBJ2-7; CDR3 protein: CASNRGGQDEQYF; CDR3 DNA: TGTGCCAGCAACAGAGGGGGCCAGGACGAGCAGTACTTC
clone size: -; CDR3 length: 15; V gene: TRBV5-1; D gene: TRBD2; J gene: TRBJ2-5; CDR3 protein: CASSLTSGGKETQYF; CDR3 DNA: TGCGCCAGCAGCTTGACTAGCGGGGGAAAAGAGACCCAGTACTTC
clone size: -; CDR3 length: 15; V gene: TRBV11-2; D gene: TRBD2; J gene: TRBJ2-5; CDR3 protein: CASSQGTSREETQYF; CDR3 DNA: TGTGCCAGCAGCCAAGGGACTAGCCGAGAGGAGACCCAGTACTTC
clone size: -; CDR3 length: 13; V gene: TRBV28; D gene: -; J gene: TRBJ2-4; CDR3 protein: CASYRSAENIQYF; CDR3 DNA: TGTGCCAGCTACCGCTCGGCTGAAAACATTCAGTACTTC
clone size: -; CDR3 length: 13; V gene: TRBV3-1/TRBV3-2; D gene: -; J gene: TRBJ1-2; CDR3 protein: CASSRLILAGYTF; CDR3 DNA: TGTGCCAGCAGCCGCCTAATCCTCGCGGGCTACACCTTC
clone size: -; CDR3 length: 13; V gene: TRBV2; D gene: -; J gene: TRBJ1-1; CDR3 protein: CASSASLNTEAFF; CDR3 DNA: TGTGCCAGCAGTGCGAGTTTGAACACTGAAGCTTTCTTT
clone size: -; CDR3 length: 16; V gene: TRBV28; D gene: TRBD1; J gene: TRBJ1-5; CDR3 protein: CASSLRQGTGNQPQHF; CDR3 DNA: TGTGCCAGCAGTCTGCGACAGGGAACGGGCAATCAGCCCCAGCATTTT
clone size: -; CDR3 length: 13; V gene: TRBV5-1; D gene: -; J gene: TRBJ1-2; CDR3 protein: CASSLENNYGYTF; CDR3 DNA: TGCGCCAGCAGCTTGGAGAACAACTATGGCTACACCTTC
clone size: -; CDR3 length: 14; V gene: TRBV6-5; D gene: -; J gene: TRBJ1-5; CDR3 protein: CAQQVWYSNQPQHF; CDR3 DNA: TGTGCCCAACAGGTTTGGTATAGCAATCAGCCCCAGCATTTT
clone size: -; CDR3 length: 14; V gene: TRBV18; D gene: TRBD1; J gene: TRBJ1-1; CDR3 protein: CASSPTGGNTEAFF; CDR3 DNA: TGTGCCAGCTCTCCGACAGGGGGAAACACTGAAGCTTTCTTT
clone size: -; CDR3 length: 15; V gene: TRBV15; D gene: -; J gene: TRBJ2-2; CDR3 protein: CATSRDQAGTGELFF; CDR3 DNA: TGTGCCACCAGCAGAGATCAGGCGGGGACCGGGGAGCTGTTTTTT
clone size: -; CDR3 length: 15; V gene: TRBV3-1/TRBV3-2; D gene: -; J gene: TRBJ2-7; CDR3 protein: CASSQEHAGPYEQYF; CDR3 DNA: TGTGCCAGCAGCCAAGAGCACGCGGGACCCTACGAGCAGTACTTC
clone size: -; CDR3 length: 15; V gene: TRBV19; D gene: -; J gene: TRBJ2-7; CDR3 protein: CASSMFGQTSYEQYF; CDR3 DNA: TGTGCCAGTAGTATGTTTGGCCAGACAAGCTACGAGCAGTACTTC
clone size: once; CDR3 length: 13; V gene: TRBV5-1; D gene: -; J gene: TRBJ1-4; CDR3 protein: CASREGPPGELFF; CDR3 DNA: TGCGCCAGCAGAGAGGGGCCACCCGGGGAACTGTTTTTT
clone size: -; CDR3 length: 15; V gene: TRBV6-6; D gene: TRBD1; J gene: TRBJ1-6; CDR3 protein: CASSYGTGDNSPLHF; CDR3 DNA: TGTGCCAGCAGTTACGGGACAGGGGATAATTCACCCCTCCACTTT
clone size: -; CDR3 length: 13; V gene: TRBV3-1/TRBV3-2; D gene: -; J gene: TRBJ2-3; CDR3 protein: CASSQEGTESRYF; CDR3 DNA: TGTGCCAGCAGCCAAGAAGGGACCGAATCGCGGTATTTT
clone size: once; CDR3 length: 15; V gene: TRBV3-1/TRBV3-2; D gene: -; J gene: TRBJ2-1; CDR3 protein: CASSSRWGEYNEQFF; CDR3 DNA: TGTGCCAGCAGCTCAAGGTGGGGGGAGTACAATGAGCAGTTCTTC
clone size: -; CDR3 length: 14; V gene: TRBV7-9; D gene: -; J gene: TRBJ1-2; CDR3 protein: CASSLAGKYDGYTF; CDR3 DNA: TGTGCCAGCAGCTTAGCAGGAAAGTACGATGGCTACACCTTC
clone size: few; CDR3 length: 16; V gene: TRBV11-3; D gene: -; J gene: TRBJ2-3; CDR3 protein: CASQRGGGAEADTQYF; CDR3 DNA: TGTGCCAGCCAACGGGGAGGGGGGGCCGAAGCAGATACGCAGTATTTT
clone size: -; CDR3 length: 15; V gene: TRBV6-1; D gene: TRBD1; J gene: TRBJ1-2; CDR3 protein: CASSERGGAVYGYTF; CDR3 DNA: TGTGCCAGCAGTGAAAGAGGGGGCGCGGTCTATGGCTACACCTTC
clone size: -; CDR3 length: 12; V gene: TRBV6-5; D gene: -; J gene: TRBJ1-1; CDR3 protein: CATGGLVNEAFF; CDR3 DNA: TGTGCCACGGGGGGGCTCGTTAATGAAGCTTTCTTT
clone size: -; CDR3 length: 14; V gene: TRBV12-5; D gene: -; J gene: TRBJ2-3; CDR3 protein: CASGKGLLTDTQYF; CDR3 DNA: TGTGCTAGTGGAAAAGGGCTCCTAACAGATACGCAGTATTTT
clone size: few; CDR3 length: 12; V gene: TRBV5-1; D gene: -; J gene: TRBJ1-2; CDR3 protein: CASSPADYGYTF; CDR3 DNA: TGCGCCAGCTCGCCGGCCGACTATGGCTACACCTTC
clone size: -; CDR3 length: 16; V gene: TRBV2; D gene: -; J gene: TRBJ1-1; CDR3 protein: CASSESIGELNTEAFF; CDR3 DNA: TGTGCCAGCAGTGAAAGTATCGGGGAGTTGAACACTGAAGCTTTCTTT
clone size: -; CDR3 length: 14; V gene: TRBV5-1; D gene: -; J gene: TRBJ2-3; CDR3 protein: CASSLRTGTDTQYF; CDR3 DNA: TGCGCCAGCAGCTTGCGGACAGGCACAGATACGCAGTATTTT